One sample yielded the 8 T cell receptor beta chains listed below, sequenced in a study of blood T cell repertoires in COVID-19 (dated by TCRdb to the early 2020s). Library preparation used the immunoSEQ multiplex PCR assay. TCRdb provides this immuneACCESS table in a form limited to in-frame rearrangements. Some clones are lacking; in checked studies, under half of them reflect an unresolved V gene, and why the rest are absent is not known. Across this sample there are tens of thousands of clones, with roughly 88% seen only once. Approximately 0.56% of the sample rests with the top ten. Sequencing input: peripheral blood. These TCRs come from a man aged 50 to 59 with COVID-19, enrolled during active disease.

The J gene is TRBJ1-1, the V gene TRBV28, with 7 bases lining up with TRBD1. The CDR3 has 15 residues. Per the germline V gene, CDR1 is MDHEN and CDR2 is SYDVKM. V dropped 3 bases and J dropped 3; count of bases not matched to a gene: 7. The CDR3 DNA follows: TGTGCCAGCAGTTTTACACAGGGGATGGACACTGAAGCTTTCTTT. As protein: CASSFTQGMDTEAFF.

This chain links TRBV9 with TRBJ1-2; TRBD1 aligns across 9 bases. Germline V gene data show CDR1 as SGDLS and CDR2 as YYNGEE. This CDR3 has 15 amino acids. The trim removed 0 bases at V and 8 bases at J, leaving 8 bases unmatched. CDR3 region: CASSVAGTGSRGYTF. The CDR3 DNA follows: TGTGCCAGCAGCGTAGCGGGGACAGGGTCTCGAGGCTACACCTTC.

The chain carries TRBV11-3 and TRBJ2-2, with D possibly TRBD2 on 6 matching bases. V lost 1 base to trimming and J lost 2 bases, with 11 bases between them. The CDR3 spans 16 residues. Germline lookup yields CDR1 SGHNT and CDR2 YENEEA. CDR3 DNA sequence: TGTGCCAGCAGCTTAGGGGTTAGCGGCAACACCGGGGAGCTGTTTTTT. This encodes CASSLGVSGNTGELFF.

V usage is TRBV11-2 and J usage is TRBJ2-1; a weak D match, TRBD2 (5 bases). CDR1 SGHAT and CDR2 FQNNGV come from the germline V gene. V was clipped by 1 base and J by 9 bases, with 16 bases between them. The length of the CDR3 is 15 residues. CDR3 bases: TGTGCCAGCAGCTTAGTGGTGGGAGTGGTTCTTGAGCAGTTCTTC. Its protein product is CASSLVVGVVLEQFF.

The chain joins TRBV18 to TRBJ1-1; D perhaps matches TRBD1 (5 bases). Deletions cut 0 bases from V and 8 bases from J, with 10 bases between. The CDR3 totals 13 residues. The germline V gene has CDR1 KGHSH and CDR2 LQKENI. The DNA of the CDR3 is TGTGCCAGCTCACCACCCGACCAGGGAGAAGCTTTCTTT. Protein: CASSPPDQGEAFF.

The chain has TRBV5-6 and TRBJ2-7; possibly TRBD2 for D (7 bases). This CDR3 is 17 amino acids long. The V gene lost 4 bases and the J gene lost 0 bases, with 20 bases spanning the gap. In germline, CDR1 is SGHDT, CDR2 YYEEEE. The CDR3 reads CASSLGGLAELSYEQYF. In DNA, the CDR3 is TGTGCCAGCAGCCTGGGGGGGCTAGCGGAGCTCTCCTACGAGCAGTACTTC.

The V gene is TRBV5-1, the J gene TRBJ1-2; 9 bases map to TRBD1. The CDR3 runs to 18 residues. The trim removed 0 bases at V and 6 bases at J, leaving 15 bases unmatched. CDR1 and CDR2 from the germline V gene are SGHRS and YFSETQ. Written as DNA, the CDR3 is TGCGCCAGCAGCTTGGCGCCTAGTCCCGGGACAGGGCAAGATGGCTACACCTTC. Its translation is CASSLAPSPGTGQDGYTF. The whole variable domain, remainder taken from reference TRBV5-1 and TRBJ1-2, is KAGVTQTPRYLIKTRGQQVTLSCSPISGHRSVSWYQQTPGQGLQFLFEYFSETQRNKGNFPGRFSGRQFSNSRSEMNVSTLELGDSALYLCASSLAPSPGTGQDGYTFGSGTRLTVV.

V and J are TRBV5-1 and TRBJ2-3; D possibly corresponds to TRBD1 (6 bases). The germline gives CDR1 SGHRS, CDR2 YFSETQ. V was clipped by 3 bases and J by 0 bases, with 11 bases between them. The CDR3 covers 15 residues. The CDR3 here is CASSSNRASTDTQYF. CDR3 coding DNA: TGCGCCAGCAGCTCTAACAGGGCTAGCACAGATACGCAGTATTTT.